This is a list of T cell receptor beta chains from one sample in a study of blood T cell repertoires in COVID-19. Some clones are missing from TCRdb's copy, which holds only in-frame ones; the method was immunoSEQ multiplex PCR. The table shows approximately 260,000 clones, with approximately 83% occurring only once. Sequencing was done on a sample of PBMCs or T cells enriched from blood (not recorded which). The receptor source for this set is a woman aged 40 to 49 with acute COVID-19. Both conserved end residues are part of each CDR3. D genes are given only for firm matches. For some rows the clone size is stated as once, few or many, or as a class when expanded; others skip it.

v_call	clone_size	j_call	d_call	cdr3_aa	cdr3_nt
TRBV4-1	-	TRBJ2-1	TRBD2	CASSQERLAGGQFF	TGCGCCAGCAGCCAAGAGCGGCTAGCGGGAGGGCAGTTCTTC
TRBV7-9	-	TRBJ1-2	-	CASSLARGKYGYTF	TGTGCCAGCAGCTTAGCGAGGGGGAAGTATGGCTACACCTTC
TRBV5-6	-	TRBJ2-2	-	CASSFHSGELFF	TGTGCCAGCAGCTTCCATTCCGGGGAGCTGTTTTTT
TRBV5-1	-	TRBJ2-7	TRBD1	CASSERQGISYEQYF	TGCGCCAGCAGCGAGAGACAGGGGATATCCTACGAGCAGTACTTC
TRBV6-5	-	TRBJ2-1	TRBD1	CASSFGDREVNEQFF	TGTGCCAGCAGTTTCGGGGACAGGGAAGTTAATGAGCAGTTCTTC
TRBV7-9	-	TRBJ2-3	-	CASSLELSTDTQYF	TGTGCCAGCAGCTTAGAACTCAGCACAGATACGCAGTATTTT
TRBV28	once	TRBJ1-2	TRBD1	CASSARQGVHGYTF	TGTGCCAGCAGTGCCCGACAGGGAGTCCATGGCTACACCTTC
TRBV7-2	-	TRBJ1-1	-	CASSLVSVGGNTEAFF	TGTGCCAGCAGCTTAGTCAGTGTAGGGGGAAACACTGAAGCTTTCTTT
TRBV5-6	-	TRBJ2-3	-	CASSLVRAADTQYF	TGTGCCAGCAGCTTGGTCCGAGCCGCAGATACGCAGTATTTT
TRBV5-1	-	TRBJ1-5	-	CASSAQGQPQHF	TGCGCCAGCAGCGCTCAGGGTCAGCCCCAGCATTTT
TRBV7-7	-	TRBJ2-7	-	CASSLVSDFVDYEQYF	TGTGCTAGCAGCTTAGTATCCGACTTCGTGGACTACGAGCAGTACTTC
TRBV5-1	-	TRBJ2-7	-	CASSLAIAYEQYF	TGCGCCAGCAGCTTGGCTATCGCCTACGAGCAGTACTTC
TRBV19	-	TRBJ2-1	TRBD2	CASRLRASGSFEQFF	TGTGCCAGTAGGCTTCGGGCTAGCGGGAGTTTTGAGCAGTTCTTC
TRBV2	-	TRBJ2-1	TRBD1	CATRQGAYEQFF	TGTGCCACAAGACAGGGGGCCTATGAGCAGTTCTTC
TRBV2	-	TRBJ2-7	TRBD2	CASSARTSGIYEQYF	TGTGCCAGCAGTGCCCGGACTAGCGGGATATACGAGCAGTACTTC
TRBV18	-	TRBJ1-2	-	CASSRKDSGYTF	TGTGCCAGCTCTCGCAAGGACAGTGGCTACACCTTC